This T cell receptor (beta chain) was documented in a study of blood T cell repertoires in COVID-19. About the study: Collection of acute and convalescent COVID-19 samples took place in the United States, Italy and Spain. T cells, B-cell-depleted T cells, or PBMCs provided the cDNA or gDNA that served as material.

The CDR3 sequence is 16 residues long. Unmatched junction bases numbered 9, after V lost 0 bases and J lost 4 bases. CDR1 SGHNT and CDR2 YYREEE come from the germline V gene (reference sequence). Authors' analysis steps: Reference gene primer amplification gave nucleated cell count estimates. The data were produced by immunoSEQ multiplex PCR, yet TCRdb's version contains in-frame clones alone and is incomplete. For V, J and clone size, that table is used; D and trimming come from the DNA. Here the sample spans about 32,000 clones, around 90% being singletons. Source material: peripheral blood. This receptor was obtained from a man in his 60s with active COVID-19. The rearrangement links TRBV5-4 to TRBJ1-2; 7 bases align to TRBD1. CDR3 amino acids: CASSLGGTVRGYGYTF. For the CDR3, the DNA is TGTGCCAGCAGCTTGGGAGGGACAGTCCGGGGCTATGGCTACACCTTC.